The 29 T cell receptor beta chains reported below all come from one sample, sequenced in a study of long-term antiretroviral therapy in people with HIV. Investigators performed immunoSEQ version v3.0 at survey level. The data were produced by immunoSEQ multiplex PCR, yet TCRdb's version contains in-frame clones alone and is incomplete. The sample holds more than 20,000 clones, 70% to 90% seen once. Specimen: unsorted PBMCs, collected 1.9 years after starting antiretroviral therapy. The receptors shown here come from a woman in her 30s with HIV.

V usage is TRBV7-2 and J usage is TRBJ1-5; 7 bases are a match to TRBD1. Germline-derived CDR1 and CDR2 are SGHTA and FQGNSA. V was clipped by 4 bases and J by 9 bases; unmatched bases: 0. The CDR3 loop spans 11 amino acids. CDR3 amino acids: CASSSGGPQHF. The CDR3 DNA sequence: TGTGCCAGCAGCTCAGGGGGGCCCCAGCATTTT.

This chain joins TRBV6-1 and TRBJ2-4; TRBD1 might be the D (6 bases). The CDR3 is 16 amino acids. The germline CDR1 and CDR2 sequences are MNHNS and SASEGT. Trimming shortened V by 0 bases and J by 15 bases, and 24 bases separated the two germline ends. CDR3 nucleotides: TGTGCCAGCAGTGAAGCGCTTCTGCAGGGGAAAAACAGAAGGTACTTC. Its translation is CASSEALLQGKNRRYF.

This clone was seen just once. The J gene is TRBJ2-1, the V gene TRBV29-1, with D unclear. V lost 3 bases to trimming and J lost 0 bases, with 6 bases between them. The CDR3 length is 13 residues. Per germline, CDR1 SQVTM and CDR2 ANQGSEA. CDR3 in DNA: TGCAGCGTTGAGAGGAGCTCCTACAATGAGCAGTTCTTC. As protein: CSVERSSYNEQFF.

The CDR3 spells CASSLETGVNGYTF. The CDR3 nucleotides read TGTGCCAGCAGCTTAGAAACAGGGGTGAACGGCTACACCTTC. The V gene is TRBV5-4, the J gene TRBJ1-2; 7 bases are a match to TRBD1. This CDR3 is built from 14 residues. Germline lookup yields CDR1 SGHNT and CDR2 YYREEE (reference sequence). The V segment lost 2 bases and the J segment 8 bases; nucleotides outside the gene matches: 9.

V gene TRBV19 combines with J gene TRBJ2-2; 8 bases are shared with TRBD1. Losses at the gene ends were 6 bases for V and 4 bases for J; bases not matched to a gene: 4. Germline V CDR1 and CDR2: LNHDA, SQIVND (reference sequence). This CDR3 comprises 14 residues. The CDR3 DNA reads as TGTGCCAGTAGGCTACAGGGGGGCACCGGGGAGCTGTTTTTT. Translated, it gives CASRLQGGTGELFF.

This CDR3 is CASSPSSGRTYNEQFF. CDR3 nucleotides: TGTGCCAGCTCACCATCCTCGGGCAGGACCTACAATGAGCAGTTCTTC. V usage is TRBV18 and J usage is TRBJ2-1; D call uncertain. The CDR3 runs 16 residues. Germline V gene lookup returns CDR1 KGHSH and CDR2 LQKENI. The V end lost 2 bases, the J end lost 2 bases, and 13 bases lay between the germline ends.

This clone was picked up one time. The chain uses TRBV5-1 and TRBJ2-3; 10 bases are shared with TRBD1. The CDR3 totals 17 residues. Germline CDR1 SGHRS, CDR2 YFSETQ. Trimming cost V 3 bases and J 4 bases; bases outside gene matches: 11. CDR3 sequence (DNA): TGCGCCAGCAGCTCAACCCCGGGACAGGGGCGGTCAGATACGCAGTATTTT. It is translated as CASSSTPGQGRSDTQYF.

The chain joins TRBV6-1 to TRBJ1-1; TRBD1 is a possible D gene (5 bases). The CDR3 covers 13 residues. The V and J ends lost 6 bases and 4 bases respectively, with 12 bases between them. CDR1 and CDR2 from the germline V gene are MNHNS and SASEGT. Here the CDR3 reads CASSPTVITEAFF. The DNA of the CDR3 is TGTGCCAGCAGCCCGACAGTGATCACTGAAGCTTTCTTT.

The chain joins TRBV4-1 to TRBJ2-5; D might be TRBD1 (8 bases). Looked up from germline, CDR1 is MGHRA and CDR2 is YSYEKL. Trimming took off 1 base at V and 5 bases at J, with 23 bases between the two ends. This CDR3 comprises 18 residues. The CDR3 here is CASSQGGSNRGGRETQYF. CDR3 DNA sequence: TGCGCCAGCAGCCAAGGAGGCTCTAACAGGGGGGGGAGGGAGACCCAGTACTTC.

The chain recombines TRBV19 with TRBJ1-1; 7 nucleotides match TRBD1. The CDR3 is made up of 15 amino acids. The J segment lost 3 bases and the V segment lost 3 bases, leaving 7 bases of the junction unmatched. Germline CDR1 reads LNHDA; CDR2 reads SQIVND (reference sequence). The CDR3 protein is CASSIRKTGYTEAFF. The CDR3 bases are TGTGCCAGTAGTATTCGAAAGACAGGGTACACTGAAGCTTTCTTT.

The rearrangement joins TRBV19 to TRBJ2-7, with D possibly TRBD1 on 6 matching bases. Trimming removed 3 bases from V and 3 bases from J, with 9 bases in between. This CDR3 has 13 amino acids. Per germline, CDR1 LNHDA and CDR2 SQIVND (reference sequence). The CDR3 loop is CASSMDRSYEQYF. The CDR3 DNA reads TGTGCCAGTAGTATGGACAGAAGCTACGAGCAGTACTTC.

V is TRBV27 and J is TRBJ2-7; D remains ambiguous. The V gene's germline CDR1 is MNHEY and CDR2 SMNVEV (reference sequence). V was shortened by 0 bases and J by 2 bases, with 11 bases between the two germline ends. This CDR3 contains 15 residues. The CDR3 here is CASSLSLLAAYEQYF. The CDR3 DNA reads as TGTGCCAGCAGTTTATCTCTTCTTGCGGCCTACGAGCAGTACTTC.

The rearrangement links TRBV5-6 to TRBJ2-7; 9 nucleotides align to TRBD1. The CDR3 spans 17 residues. Germline V CDR1 and CDR2: SGHDT, YYEEEE. V shed 4 bases, J shed 4 bases, and the junction held 15 bases outside the gene matches. The CDR3 sequence is CASSPPPGQGKRYEQYF. The CDR3 coding sequence is TGTGCCAGCAGCCCTCCCCCAGGACAGGGGAAGAGGTACGAGCAGTACTTC.

The genes are TRBV6-5 and TRBJ2-7, with TRBD2 matching 8 bases. Germline CDR1 is MNHEY and CDR2 is SVGAGI. Trimming cost V 6 bases and J 6 bases; bases outside gene matches: 10. There are 14 residues in the CDR3. The CDR3 nucleotides read TGTGCCAGCAGCTCCGGGACTAGTCTTACCGAGCAGTACTTC. The encoded protein is CASSSGTSLTEQYF.

This clone was seen only once. The chain links TRBV12-5 to TRBJ2-5; 11 nucleotides agree with TRBD2. The length of the CDR3 is 18 residues. The V segment lost 0 bases and the J segment 4 bases; nucleotides outside the gene matches: 10. Germline-derived CDR1 and CDR2 are LGHNT and FRNRAP. In DNA form, the CDR3 reads TGTGCTAGTGGTTTGGTACGGGCTAGCGGGGGGTATGGAGAGACCCAGTACTTC. Its translation: CASGLVRASGGYGETQYF.

The genes are TRBV5-1 and TRBJ1-1; D uncertain. Germline assignment: CDR1 SGHRS and CDR2 YFSETQ. Trimming cost V 4 bases and J 6 bases, with 10 bases left between them. The CDR3 is made up of 12 amino acids. Written as DNA, the CDR3 is TGCGCCAGCAGCGCGGAATGGCCTGAAGCTTTCTTT. This encodes CASSAEWPEAFF.

The chain uses TRBV7-2 and TRBJ2-2; D not certain. The V gene's germline CDR1 is SGHTA and CDR2 FQGNSA. Trimming stripped 0 bases from V and 2 bases from J, with 13 bases between. The CDR3 extends over 17 amino acids. The CDR3 protein is CASSLAGPSSNTGELFF. CDR3 in DNA: TGTGCCAGCAGCTTAGCAGGGCCAAGCTCAAACACCGGGGAGCTGTTTTTT.

The chain carries TRBV7-6 and TRBJ2-2; 11 bases line up with TRBD2. This CDR3 has 16 amino acids. V shed 3 bases and J 6 bases; nucleotides not matched to a gene: 6. Germline CDR1 SGHVS, CDR2 FNYEAQ. CDR3 sequence: CASSFSSGGASGELFF. DNA of the CDR3: TGTGCCAGCAGCTTTAGTAGCGGGGGGGCGTCCGGGGAGCTGTTTTTT.

The chain couples TRBV4-1 to TRBJ2-5, with D unclear. The CDR3 runs 16 residues. V dropped 4 bases and J dropped 2 bases, with 17 bases sitting between them. The germline V gene has CDR1 MGHRA and CDR2 YSYEKL. The CDR3 is CASSPQGTAPQETQYF. The CDR3 DNA follows: TGCGCCAGCAGCCCACAAGGAACAGCACCTCAAGAGACCCAGTACTTC.

In its sample, this clone was seen once. The chain is built from TRBV30 and TRBJ2-1, with 11 bases fitting TRBD1. Germline trimming cut 7 bases from V and 3 bases from J; bases unmatched to any gene: 8. Germline values: CDR1 GTSNPN, CDR2 SVGIG (reference sequence). The CDR3 is 15 residues long. DNA of the CDR3: TGTGCCTATGGACAGGGGGCCATAGGCTACAATGAGCAGTTCTTC. Translation: CAYGQGAIGYNEQFF.

The rearrangement joins TRBV4-1 to TRBJ2-1, with 7 bases fitting TRBD2. V gave up 4 bases and J gave up 4 bases; unmatched junction bases: 7. The CDR3 runs to 15 residues. In germline, CDR1 is MGHRA, CDR2 YSYEKL. The CDR3 sequence is CASSPSAGVYNEQFF. The CDR3 DNA reads as TGCGCCAGCAGCCCCAGCGCGGGGGTATACAATGAGCAGTTCTTC.

This sequence joins TRBV7-9 and TRBJ1-1; 9 bases line up with TRBD1. The CDR3 contains 15 residues. V gave up 5 bases and J gave up 3 bases; unmatched junction bases: 7. Germline V CDR1 and CDR2: SEHNR, FQNEAQ (reference sequence). The CDR3 region is CASSVGQGLYTEAFF. The CDR3 nucleotides read TGTGCCAGCAGCGTCGGACAGGGGCTTTACACTGAAGCTTTCTTT.

The rearrangement uses TRBV6-1 and TRBJ1-3; D is possibly TRBD1 (5 bases). The germline V and J ends were trimmed by 1 base and 1 base, with 5 bases remaining between them. CDR1 is MNHNS and CDR2 is SASEGT in the germline V gene. The CDR3 is made up of 14 amino acids. The DNA for the CDR3 is TGTGCCAGCAGTGAAGGGGGGTCTGGAAACACCATATATTTT. Its translation: CASSEGGSGNTIYF.

The chain links TRBV30 to TRBJ1-1; D may be TRBD1 (6 bases). Trimming took 4 bases from V and 3 from J, leaving 9 bases between them. Germline CDR1 and CDR2: GTSNPN and SVGIG (reference sequence). This CDR3 comprises 12 residues. This CDR3 reads CAWKGEHTEAFF. CDR3 DNA: TGTGCCTGGAAGGGGGAGCACACTGAAGCTTTCTTT. Combining the CDR3 with reference TRBV30 and TRBJ1-1 gives the whole variable domain SQTIHQWPATLVQPVGSPLSLECTVEGTSNPNLYWYRQAAGRGLQLLFYSVGIGQISSEVPQNLSASRPQDRQFILSSKKLLLSDSGFYLCAWKGEHTEAFFGQGTRLTVV.

The chain carries TRBV2 and TRBJ1-5, with D possibly TRBD1 on 6 matching bases. This CDR3 is built from 12 residues. Trimming left V 8 bases short and J 4 bases short, with 9 bases between. Germline CDR1 is SNHLY and CDR2 is FYNNEI. CDR3 amino acids: CASGQPNQPQHF. The DNA of the CDR3 is TGTGCCAGCGGACAGCCAAATCAGCCCCAGCATTTT.

The chain uses TRBV29-1 and TRBJ2-1; possibly TRBD2 for D (6 bases). This CDR3 has 14 amino acids. Germline loops: CDR1 SQVTM, CDR2 ANQGSEA. Deletions cut 8 bases from V and 8 bases from J, with 22 bases between. The CDR3 loop reads CSLSRDSVVDEQFF. CDR3 sequence (DNA): TGCAGCCTCTCTCGGGACTCCGTTGTTGATGAGCAGTTCTTC.

This clone was observed once. The chain links TRBV28 to TRBJ2-7; D tentatively reads TRBD1 or TRBD2 (5 bases each). CDR1 is MDHEN and CDR2 is SYDVKM in the germline V gene. The CDR3 is made up of 14 amino acids. Between the trimmed V and J ends, which lost 6 bases and 6 bases, there was a span of 18 bases. The CDR3 sequence is CASRAGTPILEQYF. The CDR3 DNA reads as TGTGCCAGCAGGGCCGGGACCCCCATCCTCGAGCAGTACTTC.

The chain recombines TRBV11-2 with TRBJ2-4; no definite D call. CDR1 is SGHAT and CDR2 is FQNNGV in the germline V gene. This CDR3 contains 12 residues. The ends were cut back, 0 bases at V and 7 bases at J, with 4 bases in the middle. This CDR3 reads CASSLDLNIQYF. In nucleotides, the CDR3 is TGTGCCAGCAGCTTAGATCTGAACATTCAGTACTTC.

The chain recombines TRBV11-2 with TRBJ2-1; 10 bases align to TRBD2. Trimming cost V 5 bases and J 8 bases; bases outside gene matches: 15. The CDR3 totals 17 residues. The germline V gene encodes CDR1 SGHAT and CDR2 FQNNGV. CDR3 nucleotides: TGTGCCAGCAGCCTCGGGGTCAGCGGGGGGGCCGACCATGAGCAGTTCTTC. This gives the protein CASSLGVSGGADHEQFF.